One and the same sample provided the 5 T cell receptor beta chains below, sequenced in a study of early T cells in non-severe SARS-CoV-2 infection. TCRdb reanalysed the 5' RACE reads using MiXCR and keeps one entry per CDR3 protein. The sample contains around 88,000 distinct CDR3 sequences, about an eighth of which appear only once. The specimen was whole blood. The receptors were gathered from an adult who was a healthcare worker with PCR-confirmed SARS-CoV-2 infection or an uninfected control (not recorded which).

This clonotype came up a few times. The chain couples TRBV10-3 to TRBJ1-5; 9 bases agree with TRBD1. Germline V gives CDR1 ENHRY, CDR2 SYGVKD. The CDR3 is 15 residues long. V lost 5 bases, J lost 4 bases, and 6 bases stayed unmatched. CDR3 sequence: CAISMGQGLNQPQHF. The DNA of the CDR3 is TGTGCCATCAGTATGGGACAGGGATTGAATCAGCCCCAGCATTTT.

This clonotype was observed at least ten times. DNA for the CDR3: TGCGGAAAGACTAGTTCCTACAATGAGCAGTTCTTC. It is translated as CGKTSSYNEQFF. J is TRBJ2-1 and V is TRBV29-1; weak D call: TRBD2 (6 bases). Per germline, CDR1 SQVTM and CDR2 ANQGSEA. The length of the CDR3 is 12 residues.

The chain is built from TRBV27 and TRBJ2-7; 14 bases match TRBD2. Germline CDR1 reads MNHEY; CDR2 reads SMNVEV (reference sequence). V was pared by 4 bases and J by 3 bases, with 8 bases of the junction left unmatched. This CDR3 spans 17 amino acids. The CDR3 nucleotides read TGTGCCAGCAGTTCGACTAGCGGGAGGGCCCCACGCTACGAGCAGTACTTC. As protein: CASSSTSGRAPRYEQYF.

The V and J genes are TRBV29-1 and TRBJ2-3; the D gene is possibly TRBD1 (5 bases). V lost 7 bases to trimming and J lost 2 bases, with 7 bases between them. CDR3 length equals 11 residues. CDR1 and CDR2 from the germline V gene are SQVTM and ANQGSEA. The DNA for the CDR3 is TGCAGCGGGGGCCCCACAGATACGCAGTATTTT. This codes for CSGGPTDTQYF.

This clonotype is judged medium-sized (0.01 to 0.1%). The gene calls are TRBV2 and TRBJ2-1, with 7 bases fitting TRBD1. Per the germline V gene, CDR1 is SNHLY and CDR2 is FYNNEI. The CDR3 covers 14 residues. The trim removed 6 bases at V and 6 bases at J, leaving 8 bases unmatched. CDR3 protein: CASSRDSSSNEQFF. The DNA for the CDR3 is TGTGCCAGCAGCCGGGACAGTTCAAGCAATGAGCAGTTCTTC.